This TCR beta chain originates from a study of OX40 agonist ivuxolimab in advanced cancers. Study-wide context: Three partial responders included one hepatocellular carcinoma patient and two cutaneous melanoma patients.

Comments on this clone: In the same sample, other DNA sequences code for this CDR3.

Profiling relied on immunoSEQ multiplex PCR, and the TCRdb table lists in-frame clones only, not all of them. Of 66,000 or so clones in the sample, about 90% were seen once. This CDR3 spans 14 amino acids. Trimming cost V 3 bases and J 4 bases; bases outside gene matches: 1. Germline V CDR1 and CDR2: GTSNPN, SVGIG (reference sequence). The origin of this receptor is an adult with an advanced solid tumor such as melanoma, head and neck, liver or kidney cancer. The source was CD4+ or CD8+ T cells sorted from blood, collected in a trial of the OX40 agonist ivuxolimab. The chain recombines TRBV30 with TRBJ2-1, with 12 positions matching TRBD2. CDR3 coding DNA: TGTGCCTGGAGCGGACTAGCGGGATACAATGAGCAGTTCTTC. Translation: CAWSGLAGYNEQFF. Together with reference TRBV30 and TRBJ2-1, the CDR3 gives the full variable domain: SQTIHQWPATLVQPVGSPLSLECTVEGTSNPNLYWYRQAAGRGLQLLFYSVGIGQISSEVPQNLSASRPQDRQFILSSKKLLLSDSGFYLCAWSGLAGYNEQFFGPGTRLTVL.